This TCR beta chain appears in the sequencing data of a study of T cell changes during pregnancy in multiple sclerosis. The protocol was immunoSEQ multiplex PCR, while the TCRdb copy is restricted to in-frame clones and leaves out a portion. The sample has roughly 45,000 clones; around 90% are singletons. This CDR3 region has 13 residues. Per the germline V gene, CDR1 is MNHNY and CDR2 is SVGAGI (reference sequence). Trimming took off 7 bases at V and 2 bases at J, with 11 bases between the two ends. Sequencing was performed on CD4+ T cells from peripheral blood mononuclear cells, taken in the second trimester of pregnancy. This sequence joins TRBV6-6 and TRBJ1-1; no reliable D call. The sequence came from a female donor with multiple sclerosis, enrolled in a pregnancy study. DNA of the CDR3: TGTGCCAGCATCCCTCGGGGAAACACTGAAGCTTTCTTT. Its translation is CASIPRGNTEAFF.